The 5 T cell receptor beta chains reported below all come from one sample, sequenced in a study of T cell changes during pregnancy in multiple sclerosis. TCRdb keeps only in-frame clones here, not all; method: immunoSEQ multiplex PCR. The table includes around 100,000 clones, around 94% detected once. The sample consisted of peripheral blood, taken in the second trimester of pregnancy. These receptors were collected from a female donor with multiple sclerosis, enrolled in a pregnancy study.

V and J are TRBV30 and TRBJ1-5; 12 bases align to TRBD1. There are 13 residues in the CDR3. Trimming cost V 5 bases and J 5 bases; bases outside gene matches: 1. Germline V lookup: CDR1 GTSNPN, CDR2 SVGIG (reference sequence). CDR3 nucleotide sequence: TGTGCCTGGGGGACAGGGGGCGATCAGCCCCAGCATTTT. This gives the protein CAWGTGGDQPQHF.

V gene TRBV6-1 combines with J gene TRBJ2-3; 7 nucleotides line up with TRBD1. V lost 6 bases, J lost 5 bases, and 5 bases stayed unmatched. The CDR3 has 13 residues. CDR1 is MNHNS, CDR2 SASEGT, per germline. The CDR3 loop reads CASRWTGEDTQYF. CDR3 DNA: TGTGCCAGCAGGTGGACAGGTGAAGATACGCAGTATTTT.

The chain couples TRBV19 to TRBJ1-5; D ambiguous. V was trimmed by 8 bases and J by 4 bases, leaving 18 bases between them. The germline gives CDR1 LNHDA, CDR2 SQIVND (reference sequence). The length of the CDR3 is 15 residues. The DNA of the CDR3 is TGTGCCAGTTCCCCCCCGGGAGGGTGGAATCAGCCCCAGCATTTT. It codes for CASSPPGGWNQPQHF.

V gene TRBV27 combines with J gene TRBJ2-3; D is undetermined. The length of the CDR3 is 14 residues. CDR1 is MNHEY, CDR2 SMNVEV, per germline (reference sequence). Trimming left V 4 bases short and J 7 bases short, with 15 bases between. Written as DNA, the CDR3 is TGTGCCAGCAGTTACGCGGTTGACGGATATACGCAGTATTTT. This codes for CASSYAVDGYTQYF.

This chain links TRBV5-5 with TRBJ1-1; D not resolved. CDR1 SGHKS and CDR2 YYEKEE come from the germline V gene (reference sequence). V was clipped by 2 bases and J by 0 bases, with 11 bases between them. This CDR3 contains 15 residues. The CDR3 loop is CASSFPGPMNTEAFF. The CDR3 DNA reads as TGTGCCAGCAGCTTTCCGGGTCCCATGAACACTGAAGCTTTCTTT.